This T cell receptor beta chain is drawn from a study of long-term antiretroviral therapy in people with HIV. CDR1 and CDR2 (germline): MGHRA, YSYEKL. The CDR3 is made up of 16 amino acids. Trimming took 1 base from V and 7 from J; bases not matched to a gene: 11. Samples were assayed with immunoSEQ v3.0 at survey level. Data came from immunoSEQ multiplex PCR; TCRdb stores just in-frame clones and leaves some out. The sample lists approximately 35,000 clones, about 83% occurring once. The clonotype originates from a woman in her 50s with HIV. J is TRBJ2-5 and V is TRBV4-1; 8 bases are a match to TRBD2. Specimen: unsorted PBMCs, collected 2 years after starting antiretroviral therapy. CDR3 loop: CASSQAAGGNNPTQYF. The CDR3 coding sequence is TGCGCCAGCAGCCAAGCGGCGGGGGGCAACAACCCGACCCAGTACTTC.